This TCR beta chain was identified during a study of post-analysis software for immune sequencing data. TCR beta cDNA libraries included unique molecular identifiers. TCRdb re-derived calls from the PCR reads in MiXCR, one entry per CDR3 protein. The data contain 400,000 to 500,000 distinct CDR3 sequences, 39% of them singletons. Details on this clonotype: Its antigen is as yet unknown.

Overall study results and limits: About five TRBV segments, including TRBV5-6, TRBV5-1 and TRBV20-1, were more frequent in patients than controls. Normalized Chao1 diversity was significantly reduced in patients versus controls. F measure showed strong co-clustering of same-batch samples.

J lost 2 bases, V lost 0 bases, and 6 bases had no gene match. The CDR3 sequence is 16 residues long. CDR1 is SGHTA and CDR2 is FQGNSA in the germline V gene. The chain couples TRBV7-2 to TRBJ2-5, with 7 bases identical to TRBD2. The receptor comes from a girl aged 2 to 10 with multiple sclerosis. What was sequenced was blood. CDR3 nucleotide sequence: TGTGCCAGCAGCTTAGCGGCTAGCGGAGCACAAGAGACCCAGTACTTC. It yields the protein CASSLAASGAQETQYF.